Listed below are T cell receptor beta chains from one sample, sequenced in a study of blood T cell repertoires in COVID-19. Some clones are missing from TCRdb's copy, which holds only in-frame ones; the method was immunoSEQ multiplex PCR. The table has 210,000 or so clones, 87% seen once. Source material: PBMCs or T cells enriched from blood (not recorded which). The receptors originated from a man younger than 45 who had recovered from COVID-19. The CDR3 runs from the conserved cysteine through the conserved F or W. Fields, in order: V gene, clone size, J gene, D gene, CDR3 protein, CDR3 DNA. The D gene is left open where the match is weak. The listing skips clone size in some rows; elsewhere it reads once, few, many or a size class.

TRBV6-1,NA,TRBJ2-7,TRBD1,CASSEGGQVHEQYF,TGTGCCAGCAGTGAAGGTGGACAGGTCCACGAGCAGTACTTC
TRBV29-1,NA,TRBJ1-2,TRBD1,CSAAPGTGSDGYTF,TGCAGCGCCGCTCCCGGGACAGGGTCGGATGGCTACACCTTC
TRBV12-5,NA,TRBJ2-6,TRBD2,CASVPPSGGSGANVLTF,TGTGCTAGTGTCCCCCCCTCGGGGGGCTCTGGGGCCAACGTCCTGACTTTC
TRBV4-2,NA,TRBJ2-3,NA,CASSQDLTDTQYF,TGTGCCAGCAGCCAAGATCTGACAGATACGCAGTATTTT
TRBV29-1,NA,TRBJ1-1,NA,CSIPGGDNDEAFF,TGCAGCATCCCGGGGGGGGACAACGATGAAGCTTTCTTT
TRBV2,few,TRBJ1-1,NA,CASSDQGSRTEAFF,TGTGCCAGCAGTGACCAGGGATCGAGGACTGAAGCTTTCTTT
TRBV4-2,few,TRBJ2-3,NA,CASSNRDTQYF,TGTGCCAGCAGCAACAGGGATACGCAGTATTTT
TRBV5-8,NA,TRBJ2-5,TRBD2,CASSPGRAGGWPETQYF,TGTGCCAGCAGCCCGGGTAGGGCGGGAGGTTGGCCAGAGACCCAGTACTTC
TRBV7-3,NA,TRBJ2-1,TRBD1,CASSLLSGTGIYNEQFF,TGTGCCAGCAGCTTACTTTCCGGGACAGGGATTTACAATGAGCAGTTCTTC
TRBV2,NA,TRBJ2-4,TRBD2,CASSASAGGIQYF,TGTGCCAGCAGTGCAAGCGCGGGGGGCATTCAGTACTTC
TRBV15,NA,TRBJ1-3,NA,CATSFEEYSRHTIYF,TGTGCCACCAGTTTCGAAGAGTATTCGCGGCACACCATATATTTT
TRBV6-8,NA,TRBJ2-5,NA,CASSYREQETQYF,TGTGCCAGCAGTTACAGAGAACAAGAGACCCAGTACTTC
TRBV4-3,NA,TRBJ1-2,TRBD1,CASSQYTGGGYGYTF,TGCGCCAGCAGCCAATACACAGGGGGCGGCTATGGCTACACCTTC
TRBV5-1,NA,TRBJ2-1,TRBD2,CASSKEAGYNEQFF,TGCGCCAGCAGCAAAGAAGCGGGGTACAATGAGCAGTTCTTC
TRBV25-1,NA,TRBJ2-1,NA,CASRDRQGQEQFF,TGTGCCAGCAGGGACCGCCAGGGGCAAGAGCAGTTCTTC
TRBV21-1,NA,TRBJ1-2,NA,CASSKVRLGYGYTF,TGTGCCAGCAGCAAAGTGAGGTTAGGCTATGGCTACACCTTC
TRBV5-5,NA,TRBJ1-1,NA,CASSHAGRGRPNTEAFF,TGTGCCAGCAGCCACGCGGGCCGCGGAAGGCCGAACACTGAAGCTTTCTTT
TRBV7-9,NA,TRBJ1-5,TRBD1,CASSIGTADSNQPQHF,TGTGCCAGCAGCATCGGGACAGCAGATAGCAATCAGCCCCAGCATTTT
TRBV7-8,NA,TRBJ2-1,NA,CASSPQGSHNEQFF,TGTGCCAGCAGCCCCCAGGGGTCCCACAATGAGCAGTTCTTC
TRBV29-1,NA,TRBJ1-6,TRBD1,CSVGTGTGDSPLHF,TGCAGCGTCGGGACCGGGACAGGGGATTCACCCCTCCACTTT
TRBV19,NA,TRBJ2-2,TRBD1,CATMLGQGGPGELFF,TGTGCCACCATGTTGGGACAGGGAGGTCCCGGGGAGCTGTTTTTT
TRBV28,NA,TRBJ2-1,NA,CASSPFRFLGQSTNNEQFF,TGTGCCAGCAGTCCATTTAGGTTCCTAGGACAGTCCACCAACAATGAGCAGTTCTTC
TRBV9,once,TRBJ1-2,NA,CASSVADAGHYYGYTF,TGTGCCAGCAGCGTAGCAGATGCGGGCCACTACTATGGCTACACCTTC
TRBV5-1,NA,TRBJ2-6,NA,CASSLGSSGANVLTF,TGCGCCAGCAGCTTGGGGAGCTCTGGGGCCAACGTCCTGACTTTC
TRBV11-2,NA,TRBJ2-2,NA,CASSSGLTGELFF,TGTGCCAGCAGTTCTGGACTAACCGGGGAGCTGTTTTTT
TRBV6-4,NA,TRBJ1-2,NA,CASSSIPGQFLGF,TGTGCCAGCTCCTCAATTCCGGGACAATTCCTTGGGTTC
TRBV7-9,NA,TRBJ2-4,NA,CASSRPGAKNIQYF,TGTGCCAGCAGCCGGCCGGGGGCCAAAAACATTCAGTACTTC
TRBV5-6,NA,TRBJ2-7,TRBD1,CASSLGQGRRDEQYF,TGTGCCAGCAGCTTGGGACAGGGCCGCCGAGACGAGCAGTACTTC
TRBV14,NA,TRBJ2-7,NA,CASSQLFQGSEQYF,TGTGCCAGCAGCCAGCTATTTCAGGGATCCGAGCAGTACTTC